The entry below describes one T cell receptor beta chain. Its cognate antigen is unknown. Some clones are missing from TCRdb's copy, which holds only in-frame ones; the method was immunoSEQ multiplex PCR. The sample shows just under 6,500 clones, around 16% of them seen only once. This sample stems from a study of T cells in localized non-small cell lung cancer. Study conclusions and caveats: Only one tumor region went through sequencing, so heterogeneity may still be there. Appearing in adjacent lung were a median about 57 of the top 100 tumor clones. Longer overall survival was seen with higher T cell density measured in blood.

Samples of adjacent lung (free of atypia) were collected at least 2 cm from the tumor margin. V lost 5 bases, J lost 0 bases, and 8 bases stayed unmatched. This CDR3 has 17 residues. Germline V gene data show CDR1 as SGDLS and CDR2 as YYNGEE. The sample here was normal lung tissue next to the tumor, taken before any cancer treatment. The sequence was obtained from a male donor aged 60 or over with stage II squamous cell lung carcinoma. The chain is built from TRBV9 and TRBJ2-4; 10 positions match TRBD1. The CDR3 loop reads CASRPGTGAIAKNIQYF. CDR3 in DNA: TGTGCCAGCAGACCCGGGACAGGGGCGATAGCCAAAAACATTCAGTACTTC.